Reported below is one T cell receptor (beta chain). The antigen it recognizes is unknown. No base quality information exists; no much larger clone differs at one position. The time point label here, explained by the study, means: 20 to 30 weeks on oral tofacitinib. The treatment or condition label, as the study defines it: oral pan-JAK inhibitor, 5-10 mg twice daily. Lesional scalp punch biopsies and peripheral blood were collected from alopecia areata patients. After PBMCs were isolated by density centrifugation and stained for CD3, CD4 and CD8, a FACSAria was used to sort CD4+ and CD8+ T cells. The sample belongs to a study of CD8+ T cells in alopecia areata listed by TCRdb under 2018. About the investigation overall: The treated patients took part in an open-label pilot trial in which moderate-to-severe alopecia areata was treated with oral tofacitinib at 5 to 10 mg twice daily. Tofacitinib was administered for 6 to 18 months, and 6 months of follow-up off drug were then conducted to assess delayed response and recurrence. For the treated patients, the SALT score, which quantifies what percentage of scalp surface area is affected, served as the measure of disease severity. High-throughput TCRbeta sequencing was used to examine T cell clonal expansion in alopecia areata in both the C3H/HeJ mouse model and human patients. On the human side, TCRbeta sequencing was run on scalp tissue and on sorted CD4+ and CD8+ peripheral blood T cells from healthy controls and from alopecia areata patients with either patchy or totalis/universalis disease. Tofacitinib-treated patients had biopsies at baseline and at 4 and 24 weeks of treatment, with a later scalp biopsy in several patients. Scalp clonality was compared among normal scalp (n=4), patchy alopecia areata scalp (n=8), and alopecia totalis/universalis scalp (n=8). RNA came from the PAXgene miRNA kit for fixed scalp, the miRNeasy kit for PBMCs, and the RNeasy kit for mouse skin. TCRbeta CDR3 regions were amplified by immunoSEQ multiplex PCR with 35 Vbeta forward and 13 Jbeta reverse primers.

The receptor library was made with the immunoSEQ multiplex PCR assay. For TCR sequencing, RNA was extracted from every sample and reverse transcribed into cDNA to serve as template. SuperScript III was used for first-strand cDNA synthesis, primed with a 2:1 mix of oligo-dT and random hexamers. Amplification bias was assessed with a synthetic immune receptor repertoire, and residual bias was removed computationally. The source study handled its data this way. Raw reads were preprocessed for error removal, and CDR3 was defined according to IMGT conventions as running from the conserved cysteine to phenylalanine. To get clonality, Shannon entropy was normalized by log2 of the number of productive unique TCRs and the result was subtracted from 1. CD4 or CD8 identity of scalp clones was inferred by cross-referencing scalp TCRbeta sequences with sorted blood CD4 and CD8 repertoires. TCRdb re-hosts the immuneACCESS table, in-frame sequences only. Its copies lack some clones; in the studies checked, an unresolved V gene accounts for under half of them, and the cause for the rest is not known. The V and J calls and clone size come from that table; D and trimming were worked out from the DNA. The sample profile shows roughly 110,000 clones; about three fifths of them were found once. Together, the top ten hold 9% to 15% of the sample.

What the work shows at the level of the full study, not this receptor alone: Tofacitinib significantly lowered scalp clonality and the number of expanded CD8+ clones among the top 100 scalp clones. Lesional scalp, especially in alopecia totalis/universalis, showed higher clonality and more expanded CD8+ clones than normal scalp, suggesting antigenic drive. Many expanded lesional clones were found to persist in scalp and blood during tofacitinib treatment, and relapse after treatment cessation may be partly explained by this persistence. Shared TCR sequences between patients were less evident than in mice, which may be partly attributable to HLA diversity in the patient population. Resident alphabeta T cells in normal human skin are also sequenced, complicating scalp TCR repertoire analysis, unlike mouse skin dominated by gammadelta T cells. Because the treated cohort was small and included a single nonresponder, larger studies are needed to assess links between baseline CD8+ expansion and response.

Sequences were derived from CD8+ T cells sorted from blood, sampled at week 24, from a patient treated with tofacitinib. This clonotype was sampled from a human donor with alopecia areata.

For the CDR3, the sequence is CSVRDSLGKLFF. The DNA reads TGCAGCGTCCGGGACAGCCTGGGAAAACTGTTTTTT. The chain joins TRBV29-1 to TRBJ1-4; TRBD1 fits 7 bases in the junction. Reading from cysteine to phenylalanine, the CDR3 counts 12 amino acids. Left in the record is the CDR3 DNA by itself, 36 bases read in frame from the first base. Germline trimming: 6 bases from V, 10 bases from J; junction bases outside gene matches: 8. The germline V gene yields SQVTM for CDR1 and ANQGSEA for CDR2.